The T cell receptor beta chain under discussion was sequenced for a study of blood T cell repertoires in COVID-19 (dated by TCRdb to the early 2020s). Background on the whole study: Samples from collaborators originated in the United States, Italy and Spain and spanned both the acute and convalescent phases of COVID-19. The material from the prospective study consisted of cDNA or gDNA derived from T cells, B-cell-depleted T cells, or PBMCs. Deeply sampled blood TCRbeta repertoires from subjects exposed to, actively infected with, or recovered from COVID-19 were included in the dataset. The repertoires were made available in a free public database intended to serve as a resource for research on the immune response to SARS-CoV-2. The samples were drawn from the first 160 participants of the ongoing ImmuneRACE study and from 950 to 1,500 subjects provided by 6 global collaborators. A de-identified subject ID, COVID-19 status, age in years and sex were almost always included in the sample metadata. HLA class I and class II types, where available, came from metadata supplied by the sample provider rather than from assay-based typing. What the work shows at the level of the full study, not this receptor alone: The amount of clinical and demographic metadata varied by source and participant and was provided uncurated.

CDR1 and CDR2, per the germline V gene (reference sequence), are LGHDT and YNNKEL. Trimming leaves V shorter by 1 base and J shorter by 9 bases, with the junction holding 11 bases beyond the gene matches. The CDR3 has 17 amino acids, counting the end cysteine and phenylalanine. Of all the DNA, just the CDR3 is kept, 51 bases in frame from base 1. One collaborating source in Seattle enrolled patients while the patients were actively infected and followed the patients over time throughout the course of disease. The collaborating institutions used their own protocols to collect whole blood in K2EDTA tubes. For TCRbeta analysis, collaborators shipped samples as frozen whole blood, isolated PBMCs, or DNA extracted from either of those sample types. Comments on this clone: What antigen it recognizes has not been identified. It has no much larger one-base neighbor in the sample; base qualities were not kept.

TCRbeta CDR3 regions were amplified from genomic DNA using the immunoSEQ Assay, a bias-controlled multiplex PCR. Per the source publication's procedure: Nucleated cell counts per sample were estimated from amplification of reference gene primers within the assay. Sequence reads were collapsed and filtered to measure the absolute abundance of every unique TCRbeta CDR3 rearrangement. For each sample, productive Simpson clonality was calculated as the square root of Simpson's diversity index across productive rearrangements. The clones in this table, taken by TCRdb from immuneACCESS, are in-frame only. Not every clone is retained; where verified, under half of the shortfall comes from an unresolved V gene, and the cause of the rest is unknown. V and J calls and clone size are given by that table; D and trimming were obtained from the DNA. A total of roughly 90,000 clones appear in this sample, more than 80% of them only once. Of the sample, 2.7% is held by the ten largest clones.

Sequencing used peripheral blood. The chain employs TRBV3-1 (or the pseudogene TRBV3-2) and TRBJ1-6; 8 junctional bases match TRBD1. The sequence came from a man aged 45-65 years with COVID-19, enrolled during active disease. The DNA sequence is given as TGTGCCAGCAGCCAAGCCTCTTCCGGACAGGGAGGTTCACCCCTCCACTTT. Its protein product is CASSQASSGQGGSPLHF.